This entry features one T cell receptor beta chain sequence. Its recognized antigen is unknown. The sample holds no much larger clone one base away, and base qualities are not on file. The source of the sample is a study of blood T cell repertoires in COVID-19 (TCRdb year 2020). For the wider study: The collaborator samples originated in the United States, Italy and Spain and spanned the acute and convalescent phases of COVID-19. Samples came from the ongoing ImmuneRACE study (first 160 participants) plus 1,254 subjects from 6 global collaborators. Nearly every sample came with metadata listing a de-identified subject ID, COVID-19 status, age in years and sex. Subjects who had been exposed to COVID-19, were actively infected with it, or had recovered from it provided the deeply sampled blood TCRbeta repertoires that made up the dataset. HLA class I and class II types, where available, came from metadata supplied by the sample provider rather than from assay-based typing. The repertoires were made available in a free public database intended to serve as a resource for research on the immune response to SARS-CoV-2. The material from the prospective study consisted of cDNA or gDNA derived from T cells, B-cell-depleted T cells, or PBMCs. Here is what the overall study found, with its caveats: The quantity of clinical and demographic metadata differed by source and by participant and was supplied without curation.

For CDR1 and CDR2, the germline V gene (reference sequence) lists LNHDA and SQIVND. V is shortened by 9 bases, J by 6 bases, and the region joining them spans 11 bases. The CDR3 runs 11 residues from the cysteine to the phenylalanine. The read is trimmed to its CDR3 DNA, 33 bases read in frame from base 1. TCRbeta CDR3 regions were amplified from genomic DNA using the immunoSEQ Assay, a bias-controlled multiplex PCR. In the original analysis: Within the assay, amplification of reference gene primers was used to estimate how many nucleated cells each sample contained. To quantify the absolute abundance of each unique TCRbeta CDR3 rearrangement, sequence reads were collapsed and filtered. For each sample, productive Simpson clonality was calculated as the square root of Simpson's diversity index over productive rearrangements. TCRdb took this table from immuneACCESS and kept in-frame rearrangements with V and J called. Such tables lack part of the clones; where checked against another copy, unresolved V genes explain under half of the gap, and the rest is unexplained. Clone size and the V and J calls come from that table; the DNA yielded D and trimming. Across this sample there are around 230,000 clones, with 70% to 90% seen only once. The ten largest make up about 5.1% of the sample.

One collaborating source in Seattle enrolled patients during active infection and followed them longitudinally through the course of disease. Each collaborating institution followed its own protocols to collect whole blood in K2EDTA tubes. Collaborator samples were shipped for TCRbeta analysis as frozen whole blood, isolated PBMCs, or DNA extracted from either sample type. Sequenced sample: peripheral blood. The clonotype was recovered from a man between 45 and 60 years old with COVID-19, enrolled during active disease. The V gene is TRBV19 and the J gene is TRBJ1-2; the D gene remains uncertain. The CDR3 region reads CARLHRDGYTF. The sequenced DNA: TGTGCCAGACTACACCGTGATGGCTACACCTTC. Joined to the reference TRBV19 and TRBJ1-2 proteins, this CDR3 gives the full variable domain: DGGITQSPKYLFRKEGQNVTLSCEQNLNHDAMYWYRQDPGQGLRLIYYSQIVNDFQKGDIAEGYSVSREKKESFPLTVTSAQKNPTAFYLCARLHRDGYTFGSGTRLTVV.